These 27 T cell receptor beta chains originate from one sample sequenced in a study of Ad26.COV2.S vaccination and SARS-CoV-2 variants. Treatment here: 15 to 20 received Ad26.COV2.S at low or high dose, single or two shots; about 5 received placebo; per-sample allocation not given. After the first vaccine or placebo injection, samples were drawn on day 63. Sequencing was performed with immunoSEQ multiplex PCR; in TCRdb, only in-frame clones are kept and a portion is missing. Found here are about 480,000 clones, roughly nine tenths of them singletons; the top ten hold around 13%. The input for sequencing was peripheral blood, taken in a trial of Ad26.COV2.S vaccine versus placebo. Receptors originate from a person aged 18-60 years who received the Ad26.COV2.S COVID-19 vaccine or a placebo.

This chain connects TRBV3-1 (or the pseudogene TRBV3-2) to TRBJ1-1; 7 positions agree with TRBD1. With 5 bases clipped from V and 8 bases from J, the junction kept 5 bases outside the gene matches. The CDR3 runs 12 residues. The germline V gene encodes CDR1 LGHDT and CDR2 YNNKEL (reference sequence). CDR3: CASSAPTGEAFF. The CDR3 coding sequence is TGTGCCAGCAGCGCTCCGACAGGGGAAGCTTTCTTT.

This chain connects TRBV24-1 to TRBJ2-5; D unclear. This CDR3 is 12 amino acids long. Looked up from germline, CDR1 is KGHDR and CDR2 is SFDVKD. The V and J ends lost 1 base and 6 bases respectively, with 5 bases between them. CDR3 region: CATSDFLQTQYF. In nucleotides, the CDR3 is TGTGCCACCAGTGATTTTCTCCAGACCCAGTACTTC.

The genes are TRBV5-6 and TRBJ2-1; D possibly corresponds to TRBD1 (6 bases). The V end lost 3 bases, the J end lost 6 bases, and 28 bases lay between the germline ends. The germline CDR1 and CDR2 sequences are SGHDT and YYEEEE. The CDR3 consists of 19 residues. CDR3 nucleotides: TGTGCCAGCAGCTCTCTTGGTTGGGGGCGCGATAGTACATTCAATGAGCAGTTCTTC. Translation gives CASSSLGWGRDSTFNEQFF.

In its sample, this clone was seen once. This chain joins TRBV7-2 and TRBJ2-1; 10 positions match TRBD2. This CDR3 has 16 residues. The junction had 1 base not matched to a gene; V was cut back by 0 bases and J by 2 bases. Germline V gene data show CDR1 as SGHTA and CDR2 as FQGNSA. This chain's CDR3 is CASSLAAGGPYNEQFF. CDR3 DNA: TGTGCCAGCAGCTTAGCAGCGGGAGGGCCCTACAATGAGCAGTTCTTC.

This chain connects TRBV5-1 to TRBJ1-1; 7 bases line up with TRBD1. CDR1 is SGHRS and CDR2 is YFSETQ in the germline V gene. The CDR3 is 16 residues long. The V and J ends lost 2 bases and 1 base, in that order; junction bases with no gene match: 8. This CDR3 is CASSFTGEGGNTEAFF. CDR3 bases: TGCGCCAGCAGCTTCACAGGGGAAGGGGGGAACACTGAAGCTTTCTTT.

The chain has TRBV19 and TRBJ1-1; TRBD1 agrees at 7 bases. Germline loops: CDR1 LNHDA, CDR2 SQIVND (reference sequence). Trimming removed 3 bases from V and 4 bases from J; junction bases left unmatched: 5. This CDR3 region has 14 residues. The CDR3 nucleotides are TGTGCCAGTAGTATTACAGGGGTGGGCACTGAAGCTTTCTTT. It is translated as CASSITGVGTEAFF.

This clone was recorded once. The chain uses TRBV2 and TRBJ2-5; possible D gene TRBD2, 5 bases. The CDR3 is 14 residues long. Trimming cost V 3 bases and J 0 bases, with 8 bases left between them. CDR1 and CDR2 from the germline V gene are SNHLY and FYNNEI. This CDR3 reads CASSEGRNQETQYF. For the CDR3, the DNA is TGTGCCAGCAGTGAGGGGAGAAACCAAGAGACCCAGTACTTC. Complete variable domain (other parts from reference TRBV2 and TRBJ2-5): EPEVTQTPSHQVTQMGQEVILRCVPISNHLYFYWYRQILGQKVEFLVSFYNNEISEKSEIFDDQFSVERPDGSNFTLKIRSTKLEDSAMYFCASSEGRNQETQYFGPGTRLLVL.

The V and J genes are TRBV4-3 and TRBJ1-3, with D perhaps TRBD1 (5 bases). CDR1 is LGHNA and CDR2 is YSLEER in the germline V gene. Trimming pared 4 bases from V and 4 bases from J, leaving 14 bases between. There are 15 residues in the CDR3. The CDR3 coding sequence is TGCGCCAGCAGCCGGGGGAGGGAGATCGGAAACACCATATATTTT. Amino acids: CASSRGREIGNTIYF.

This clone appeared a single time. The CDR3 nucleotides are TGTGCCAGCAGCTTTCCCGCAGGGTGGTCCAGAGGGGACAATGAGCAGTTCTTC. Amino acid sequence: CASSFPAGWSRGDNEQFF. The chain joins TRBV7-2 to TRBJ2-1; perhaps D is TRBD1 or TRBD2 (5 bases each). The CDR3 has 18 residues. Germline-derived CDR1 and CDR2 are SGHTA and FQGNSA. V was shortened by 3 bases and J by 5 bases, with 23 bases between the two germline ends.

The gene calls are TRBV15 and TRBJ2-1; 8 nucleotides line up with TRBD2. The trim removed 8 bases at V and 4 bases at J, leaving 10 bases unmatched. CDR1 and CDR2 (germline): LNHNV, YYDKDF (reference sequence). This CDR3 region has 15 residues. CDR3 in amino acids: CATHIAGTAYNEQFF. The CDR3 coding sequence is TGTGCCACCCATATAGCGGGAACAGCGTACAATGAGCAGTTCTTC.

V usage is TRBV9 and J usage is TRBJ2-7, with 8 bases that match TRBD1. Germline V gene data show CDR1 as SGDLS and CDR2 as YYNGEE. J lost 2 bases, V lost 2 bases, and 3 bases had no gene match. There are 14 residues in the CDR3. CDR3 DNA: TGTGCCAGCAGCGTTTCGGACAGGGCCTACGAGCAGTACTTC. Its translation: CASSVSDRAYEQYF.

This rearrangement joins TRBV21-1 to TRBJ2-2; the DNA was not compared with TRBD2, the D call given in the table. TRBV21-1 is given as a pseudogene. The CDR3 loop spans 16 amino acids. CDR3 nucleotide sequence: TGTGCCAGCAGCCCCCCGGGCGGGGAAGGGACCGGGGAGCTGTTTTTT. Protein: CASSPPGGEGTGELFF.

The chain is built from TRBV30 and TRBJ1-6, with 7 positions matching TRBD1. V shed 3 bases, J shed 6 bases, and the junction held 11 bases outside the gene matches. Germline V gives CDR1 GTSNPN, CDR2 SVGIG (reference sequence). This CDR3 comprises 16 residues. CDR3 nucleotide sequence: TGTGCCTGGAGCTCCCGGGGGGGGACAGCTAATTCACCCCTCCACTTT. This translates into CAWSSRGGTANSPLHF. The whole variable domain, filled in from reference TRBV30 and TRBJ1-6, reads SQTIHQWPATLVQPVGSPLSLECTVEGTSNPNLYWYRQAAGRGLQLLFYSVGIGQISSEVPQNLSASRPQDRQFILSSKKLLLSDSGFYLCAWSSRGGTANSPLHFGNGTRLTVT.

The chain carries TRBV28 and TRBJ2-5; D is possibly TRBD2 (5 bases). Trimming stripped 1 base from V and 2 bases from J, with 8 bases between. Germline CDR1 reads MDHEN; CDR2 reads SYDVKM. The CDR3 length is 14 residues. The CDR3 loop is CASSLSGVQETQYF. CDR3 in DNA: TGTGCCAGCAGTTTATCCGGGGTACAAGAGACCCAGTACTTC.

This clone was detected ten times or more. The chain carries TRBV2 and TRBJ1-2; tentatively, D is TRBD1 (5 bases). V lost 4 bases, J lost 2 bases, and 11 bases lay in between. The CDR3 has 14 residues. The germline V gene has CDR1 SNHLY and CDR2 FYNNEI. CDR3 in DNA: TGTGCCAGCAGTGGCGGTGGGGGAAACTATGGCTACACCTTC. Protein: CASSGGGGNYGYTF.

The chain uses TRBV6-2 or TRBV6-3 and TRBJ2-7, with TRBD2 as a possible D gene (5 bases). Trimming took 4 bases from V and 2 from J, leaving 24 bases between them. Germline V gene data show CDR1 as MNHEY and CDR2 as SVGEGT. The CDR3 extends over 18 amino acids. The CDR3 here is CASSSRQHLGRGPYEQYF. CDR3 sequence (DNA): TGTGCCAGCAGTTCCAGACAACACCTCGGCCGGGGTCCCTACGAGCAGTACTTC.

This chain uses TRBV5-6 with TRBJ1-2; a possible D gene is TRBD1 (5 bases). The germline CDR1 and CDR2 sequences are SGHDT and YYEEEE. The CDR3 is made up of 12 amino acids. V shed 2 bases and J shed 7 bases, with 9 bases lying between them. Here the CDR3 DNA reads TGTGCCAGCAGCTTTGGTGGGGGTGGCTACACCTTC. Its translation: CASSFGGGGYTF.

This clone was seen more than once but under ten times. This chain joins TRBV12-5 and TRBJ2-7; 11 bases match TRBD2. V shed 8 bases and J 4 bases; nucleotides not matched to a gene: 4. Germline V gene data show CDR1 as LGHNT and CDR2 as FRNRAP. The CDR3 totals 13 residues. CDR3 nucleotides: TGTGCTAGTCAGGCTAGCGGGAGGTACGAGCAGTACTTC. Amino acid sequence: CASQASGRYEQYF.

V gene TRBV30 combines with J gene TRBJ1-5, with a tentative D call TRBD1 (5 bases). This CDR3 is built from 14 residues. Germline CDR1 reads GTSNPN; CDR2 reads SVGIG (reference sequence). Between the trimmed V and J ends, which lost 1 base and 6 bases, there was a span of 13 bases. The CDR3 sequence: CAWSGGIPSQPQHF. CDR3 DNA: TGTGCCTGGAGTGGGGGGATCCCTAGTCAGCCCCAGCATTTT. The full variable domain, its missing parts supplied by reference TRBV30 and TRBJ1-5, is SQTIHQWPATLVQPVGSPLSLECTVEGTSNPNLYWYRQAAGRGLQLLFYSVGIGQISSEVPQNLSASRPQDRQFILSSKKLLLSDSGFYLCAWSGGIPSQPQHFGDGTRLSIL.

The CDR3: CASKATGGVSSPLHF. For the CDR3, the DNA is TGTGCCAGCAAGGCGACAGGGGGCGTTTCGTCACCCCTCCACTTT. This chain joins TRBV2 and TRBJ1-6; 10 bases are a match to TRBD1. Unmatched junction bases numbered 10, after V lost 7 bases and J lost 10 bases. CDR1 is SNHLY and CDR2 is FYNNEI in the germline V gene. This CDR3 region has 15 residues.

The gene calls are TRBV24-1 and TRBJ2-1, with TRBD2 identical over 14 bases. The CDR3 is made up of 16 amino acids. Germline V gene lookup returns CDR1 KGHDR and CDR2 SFDVKD. V lost 2 bases to trimming and J lost 5 bases; unmatched junction nucleotides: 1. CDR3 sequence (DNA): TGTGCCACCAGTGATTGGACTAGCGGGAGGAACAATGAGCAGTTCTTC. This sequence encodes CATSDWTSGRNNEQFF.

The table lists this clone with a few counts. The chain joins TRBV12-3 or TRBV12-4 to TRBJ2-5; TRBD1 matches 7 bases. The CDR3 runs to 13 residues. V trimming: 6 bases; J trimming: 4 bases; junction bases outside the gene matches: 5. CDR3 in DNA: TGTGCCAGCAGACCTCCAGGGGGAGAGACCCAGTACTTC. Its translation: CASRPPGGETQYF.

This sequence joins TRBV30 and TRBJ2-1; 9 nucleotides agree with TRBD1. Germline V gene sequence: CDR1 GTSNPN, CDR2 SVGIG (reference sequence). The CDR3 has 12 residues. The V segment lost 5 bases and the J segment 10 bases; nucleotides outside the gene matches: 6. The CDR3 loop is CAWWDRDGEQFF. Written as DNA, the CDR3 is TGTGCCTGGTGGGACAGGGACGGAGAGCAGTTCTTC.

V usage is TRBV30 and J usage is TRBJ1-6; tentative D call: TRBD1 (5 bases). The CDR3 has 12 amino acids. Deletions cut 3 bases from V and 10 bases from J, with 10 bases between. Germline V CDR1 and CDR2: GTSNPN, SVGIG (reference sequence). The DNA for the CDR3 is TGTGCCTGGAGAGTAGGGGAATCACCCCTCCACTTT. This gives the protein CAWRVGESPLHF.

J is TRBJ1-2 and V is TRBV7-9; D is unclear. The V gene's germline CDR1 is SEHNR and CDR2 FQNEAQ (reference sequence). Trimming took 5 bases from V and 6 from J, leaving 19 bases between them. The CDR3 sequence is 15 residues long. The CDR3 DNA is TGTGCCAGCAGCGGGGTTGGCGGTAAATTGAATGGCTACACCTTC. It specifies CASSGVGGKLNGYTF.

The V gene is TRBV15, the J gene TRBJ1-2, with D tentatively TRBD1 (6 bases). The V end was cut by 2 bases, the J end by 4 bases, with 11 bases between. The CDR3 loop spans 14 amino acids. Germline values: CDR1 LNHNV, CDR2 YYDKDF (reference sequence). Here the CDR3 reads CATSRTGQSYGYTF. CDR3 sequence (DNA): TGTGCCACCAGCAGAACCGGACAGAGCTATGGCTACACCTTC.

The chain carries TRBV28 and TRBJ1-5, with a weak D call TRBD1 (5 bases). V was shortened by 4 bases and J by 0 bases, with 13 bases between the two germline ends. Germline V gives CDR1 MDHEN, CDR2 SYDVKM. The CDR3 has 16 amino acids. CDR3 DNA sequence: TGTGCCAGCAGTTGGGGTCGGGGCTATAGCAATCAGCCCCAGCATTTT. Protein sequence: CASSWGRGYSNQPQHF.